The 21 T cell receptor beta chains below come from one sample, sequenced in a study of prognosis after radiotherapy for stage I lung cancer. It was by two-round multiplex PCR that TCR beta CDR3 was amplified from genomic DNA. Initially, in first-round PCR, primers specific to each TRBV and TRBJ gene were used. TCRdb re-derived calls from the multiplex PCR reads in MiXCR, one entry per CDR3 protein. The profile covers some 14,000 distinct CDR3 sequences, with roughly 50% appearing a single time and 38% taken by the ten largest. The sequenced sample was PBMCs, obtained before or after stereotactic body radiation therapy (not recorded which). The receptors come from a donor older than 45 with non-small cell lung cancer.

For this clonotype: At one boundary the junction diverges from the germline segment, which might be a read error. This rearrangement joins TRBV20-1 to TRBJ1-5; D not resolved. The germline CDR1 and CDR2 sequences are DFQATT and SNEGSKA (reference sequence). The CDR3 length is 13 residues. The CDR3 sequence: CSVRLGSNHPQHF. The CDR3 DNA sequence: TGCAGTGTTCGGTTGGGGTCCAATCATCCCCAGCATTTT.

This clonotype was picked up many times. This chain uses TRBV2 with TRBJ2-3; possibly TRBD2 for D (6 bases). Trimming shortened V by 2 bases and J by 5 bases, and 14 bases separated the two germline ends. This CDR3 has 15 residues. CDR1 SNHLY and CDR2 FYNNEI come from the germline V gene. The CDR3 sequence is CASSELHGSGDTQYF. The CDR3, as DNA: TGTGCCAGCAGTGAACTACACGGGAGCGGAGATACGCAGTATTTT.

This clonotype has a count of ten or more. The chain joins TRBV10-3 to TRBJ1-2, with 8 bases aligning to TRBD1. Germline V CDR1 and CDR2: ENHRY, SYGVKD. CDR3 size: 13 residues. Germline trimming cut 3 bases from V and 7 bases from J; bases unmatched to any gene: 4. In nucleotides, the CDR3 is TGTGCCATCAGTGATTACAGGGGGTCTGGCTACACCTTC. It translates to CAISDYRGSGYTF.

This clonotype was seen ten or more times. The chain employs TRBV10-3 and TRBJ1-1; D gene uncertain. The CDR3 runs 13 residues. Germline V gene sequence: CDR1 ENHRY, CDR2 SYGVKD. Trimming stripped 3 bases from V and 10 bases from J, with 15 bases between. The CDR3 loop reads CAISDDGKVGAFF. In nucleotides, the CDR3 is TGTGCCATCAGTGACGACGGCAAGGTGGGAGCTTTCTTT.

This chain joins TRBV24-1 and TRBJ1-2, with D hard to call. Germline loops: CDR1 KGHDR, CDR2 SFDVKD. The CDR3 has 14 residues. The V end lost 3 bases, the J end lost 2 bases, and 9 bases lay between the germline ends. CDR3 sequence (DNA): TGTGCCACCAGTGATAAACAGACAAACTATGGCTACACCTTC. Its translation: CATSDKQTNYGYTF.

This clonotype ranks as medium-sized. V gene TRBV15 combines with J gene TRBJ2-7; D unresolved. Germline V CDR1 and CDR2: LNHNV, YYDKDF (reference sequence). The CDR3 has 14 residues. The V gene lost 0 bases and the J gene lost 4 bases, with 10 bases spanning the gap. The CDR3 region is CATSREVAQYEQYF. The CDR3 DNA sequence: TGTGCCACCAGCAGAGAGGTAGCTCAATACGAGCAGTACTTC.

This clonotype occurred many times. The chain employs TRBV19 and TRBJ2-1; 11 bases line up with TRBD1. V shed 4 bases and J 6 bases; nucleotides not matched to a gene: 5. There are 15 residues in the CDR3. Germline values: CDR1 LNHDA, CDR2 SQIVND (reference sequence). The CDR3 DNA reads TGTGCCAGTAGTACCCTGGACAGGGGGCTCAATGAGCAGTTCTTC. This sequence encodes CASSTLDRGLNEQFF.

The chain couples TRBV5-1 to TRBJ1-5; D uncertain. Trimming left V 3 bases short and J 4 bases short, with 8 bases between. Germline CDR1 is SGHRS and CDR2 is YFSETQ. The CDR3 runs 13 residues. CDR3 loop: CASSSDGNQPQHF. CDR3 coding DNA: TGCGCCAGCAGCTCCGACGGAAATCAGCCCCAGCATTTT.

The chain combines TRBV6-1 with TRBJ2-7; 8 bases are a match to TRBD2. Germline V CDR1 and CDR2: MNHNS, SASEGT. After removal of 10 bases from V and 1 base from J, the junction contained 12 bases not matched to a gene. The CDR3 is made up of 15 amino acids. The CDR3 sequence: CANTEGLVPSYEQYF. CDR3 nucleotide sequence: TGTGCCAACACTGAGGGACTAGTCCCTTCCTACGAGCAGTACTTC.

This clonotype is categorized as medium-sized. The gene calls are TRBV28 and TRBJ2-2; 8 nucleotides line up with TRBD2. The germline gives CDR1 MDHEN, CDR2 SYDVKM. The CDR3 covers 16 residues. V dropped 4 bases and J dropped 3; count of bases not matched to a gene: 7. The CDR3 sequence is CASSSSSGGDTGELFF. CDR3 bases: TGTGCCAGCAGTTCGTCGAGCGGGGGTGACACCGGGGAGCTGTTTTTT.

This clonotype has ten or more counts. The CDR3 end shows no conserved phenylalanine or tryptophan, and so a read error is likely. The limits of the CDR3 on the DNA are not certain, so only TCRdb's listed CDR3 is given. V is TRBV6-1 and J is TRBJ2-7; TRBD1, the table's D call, was not compared with the DNA. Germline lookup yields CDR1 MNHNS and CDR2 SASEGT. Ends included, the CDR3 has 13 residues. CDR3: CASSPTLGTALIN.

There are many counts of this clonotype. This chain joins TRBV10-3 and TRBJ1-2; TRBD1 matches 8 bases. Per the germline V gene, CDR1 is ENHRY and CDR2 is SYGVKD. V trimming: 2 bases; J trimming: 3 bases; junction bases outside the gene matches: 5. The length of the CDR3 is 15 residues. In DNA, the CDR3 is TGTGCCATCAGTGAGGACAGGGGTAAGGACTATGGCTACACCTTC. Its translation is CAISEDRGKDYGYTF.

The table lists this clonotype with many counts. This rearrangement joins TRBV7-3 to TRBJ2-7, with D perhaps TRBD1 (5 bases). The CDR3 has 15 amino acids. Germline lookup yields CDR1 SGHTA and CDR2 FQGTGA. Trimming removed 5 bases from V and 3 bases from J, with 17 bases in between. The CDR3 region has the DNA TGTGCCAGCAGCCCGCAGGGAACTTGGGGCTACGAGCAGTACTTC. Translated, it gives CASSPQGTWGYEQYF. Full variable domain (outside the CDR3, taken from reference TRBV7-3 and TRBJ2-7): GAGVSQTPSNKVTEKGKYVELRCDPISGHTALYWYRQSLGQGPEFLIYFQGTGAADDSGLPNDRFFAVRPEGSVSTLKIQRTERGDSAVYLCASSPQGTWGYEQYFGPGTRLTVT.

The genes are TRBV28 and TRBJ2-7; D remains unclear. The CDR3 is 15 amino acids. Germline CDR1 is MDHEN and CDR2 is SYDVKM. V was trimmed by 5 bases and J by 7 bases, leaving 21 bases between them. CDR3 residues: CASSPEVLVLREQYF. The CDR3 DNA reads TGTGCCAGCAGTCCTGAGGTGCTTGTTCTTCGAGAGCAGTACTTC.

This chain connects TRBV5-1 to TRBJ1-1; 9 bases fit TRBD1. Germline V lookup: CDR1 SGHRS, CDR2 YFSETQ. CDR3 length: 15 residues. The V gene end was trimmed by 4 bases and the J gene end by 7 bases; junction bases not matched to a gene: 11. For the CDR3, the DNA is TGCGCCAGCAGCCGCCGAACAGGGGGCCTAGATGAAGCTTTCTTT. It specifies CASSRRTGGLDEAFF.

Ten or more counts support this clonotype. The CDR3 loop reads CSARLAGWDTEAFF. The CDR3, as DNA: TGCAGTGCTAGATTGGCAGGATGGGACACTGAAGCTTTCTTT. V is TRBV20-1 and J is TRBJ1-1, with no clear D. Trimming cost V 2 bases and J 3 bases, with 13 bases left between them. This CDR3 is built from 14 residues. Germline CDR1 and CDR2: DFQATT and SNEGSKA (reference sequence).

The gene calls are TRBV6-1 and TRBJ2-2; no clear D. Trimming took off 0 bases at V and 8 bases at J, with 7 bases between the two ends. The CDR3 runs 13 residues. CDR1 and CDR2 from the germline V gene are MNHNS and SASEGT. The CDR3 is CASSEARVGELFF. The CDR3 DNA follows: TGTGCCAGCAGTGAAGCAAGGGTAGGGGAGCTGTTTTTT.

By share, this clonotype ranks as medium-sized (0.01 to 0.1%). The rearrangement links TRBV28 to TRBJ1-1, with D unresolved. The CDR3 consists of 11 residues. Germline assignment: CDR1 MDHEN and CDR2 SYDVKM. Trimming pared 5 bases from V and 10 bases from J, leaving 11 bases between. This CDR3 reads CASSTSEGAFF. The CDR3 coding sequence is TGTGCCAGCAGTACATCAGAGGGAGCTTTCTTT.

The rearrangement links TRBV28 to TRBJ2-1; a possible D gene is TRBD2 (5 bases). Trimming cost V 7 bases and J 4 bases, with 8 bases left between them. Germline V lookup: CDR1 MDHEN, CDR2 SYDVKM. The CDR3 sequence is 12 residues long. The CDR3 sequence: CASTGNYNEQFF. The DNA for the CDR3 is TGTGCCAGCACCGGGAATTACAATGAGCAGTTCTTC.

This clonotype was detected many times. V is TRBV28 and J is TRBJ2-5; possibly TRBD1 for D (6 bases). The V gene lost 5 bases and the J gene lost 5 bases, with 9 bases spanning the gap. Germline CDR1 MDHEN, CDR2 SYDVKM. The CDR3 totals 12 residues. DNA of the CDR3: TGTGCCAGCAGTCGTAGGGGGGAGACCCAGTACTTC. It encodes CASSRRGETQYF.

In the case of this clonotype: At one end the junction does not follow the germline gene, possibly because of a read error. CDR3 sequence: CAGSLRGDNYGYTF. The CDR3 bases are TGTGCCGGCTCCCTGCGGGGGGACAACTATGGCTACACCTTC. The chain uses TRBV18 and TRBJ1-2; D is perhaps TRBD1 (5 bases). The CDR3 sequence is 14 residues long. CDR1 KGHSH and CDR2 LQKENI come from the germline V gene.